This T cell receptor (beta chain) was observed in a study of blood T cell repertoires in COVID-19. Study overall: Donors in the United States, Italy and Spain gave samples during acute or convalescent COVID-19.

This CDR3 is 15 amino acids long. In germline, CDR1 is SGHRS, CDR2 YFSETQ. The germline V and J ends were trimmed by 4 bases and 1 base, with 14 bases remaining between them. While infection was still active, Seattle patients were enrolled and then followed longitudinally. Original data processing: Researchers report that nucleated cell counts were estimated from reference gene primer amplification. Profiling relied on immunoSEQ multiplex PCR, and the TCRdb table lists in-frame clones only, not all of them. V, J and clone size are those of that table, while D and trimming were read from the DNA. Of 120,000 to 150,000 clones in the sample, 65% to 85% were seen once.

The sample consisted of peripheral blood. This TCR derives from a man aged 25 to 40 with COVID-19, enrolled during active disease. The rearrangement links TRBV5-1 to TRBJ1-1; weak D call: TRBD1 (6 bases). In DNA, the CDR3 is TGCGCCAGCAGCACGAGAGGGACATCGAACACTGAAGCTTTCTTT. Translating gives CASSTRGTSNTEAFF.